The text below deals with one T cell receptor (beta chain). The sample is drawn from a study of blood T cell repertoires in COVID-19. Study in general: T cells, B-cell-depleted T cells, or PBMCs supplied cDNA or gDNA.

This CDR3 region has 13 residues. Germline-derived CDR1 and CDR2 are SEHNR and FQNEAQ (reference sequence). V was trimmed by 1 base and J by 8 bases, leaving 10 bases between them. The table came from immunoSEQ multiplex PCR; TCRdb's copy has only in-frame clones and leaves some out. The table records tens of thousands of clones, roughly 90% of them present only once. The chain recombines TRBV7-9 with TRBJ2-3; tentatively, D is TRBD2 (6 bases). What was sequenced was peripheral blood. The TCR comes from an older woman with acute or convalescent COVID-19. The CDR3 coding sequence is TGTGCCAGCAGCTTAGTGGAAGCGGGTACGCAGTATTTT. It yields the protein CASSLVEAGTQYF.